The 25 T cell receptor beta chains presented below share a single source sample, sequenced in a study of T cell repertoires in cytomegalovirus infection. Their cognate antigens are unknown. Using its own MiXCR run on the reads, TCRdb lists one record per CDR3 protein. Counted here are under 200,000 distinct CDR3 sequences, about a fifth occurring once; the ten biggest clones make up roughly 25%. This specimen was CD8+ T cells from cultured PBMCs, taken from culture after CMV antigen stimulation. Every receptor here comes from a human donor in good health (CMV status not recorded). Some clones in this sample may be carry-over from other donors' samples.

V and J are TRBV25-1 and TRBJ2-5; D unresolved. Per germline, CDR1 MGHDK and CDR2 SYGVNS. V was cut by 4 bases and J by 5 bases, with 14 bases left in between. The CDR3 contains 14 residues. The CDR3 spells CASSAAAQGETQYF. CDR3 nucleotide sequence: TGTGCCAGCAGTGCGGCAGCTCAAGGGGAGACCCAGTACTTC. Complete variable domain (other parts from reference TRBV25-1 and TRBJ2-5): EADIYQTPRYLVIGTGKKITLECSQTMGHDKMYWYQQDPGMELHLIHYSYGVNSTEKGDLSSESTVSRIRTEHFPLTLESARPSHTSQYLCASSAAAQGETQYFGPGTRLLVL.

The CDR3 DNA follows: TGTGCCAGCAGCTTTCCGACAGGACACACTGAAGCTTTCTTT. It specifies CASSFPTGHTEAFF. The chain combines TRBV7-9 with TRBJ1-1, with D perhaps matching TRBD1 (6 bases). The V end lost 3 bases, the J end lost 3 bases, and 11 bases lay between the germline ends. The CDR3 has 14 amino acids. Germline values: CDR1 SEHNR, CDR2 FQNEAQ (reference sequence).

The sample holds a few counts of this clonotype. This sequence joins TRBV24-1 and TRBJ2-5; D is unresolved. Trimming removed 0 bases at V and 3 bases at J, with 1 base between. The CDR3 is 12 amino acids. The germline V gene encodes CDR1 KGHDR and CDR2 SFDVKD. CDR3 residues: CATSDLKETQYF. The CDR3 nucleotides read TGTGCCACCAGTGATTTGAAAGAGACCCAGTACTTC.

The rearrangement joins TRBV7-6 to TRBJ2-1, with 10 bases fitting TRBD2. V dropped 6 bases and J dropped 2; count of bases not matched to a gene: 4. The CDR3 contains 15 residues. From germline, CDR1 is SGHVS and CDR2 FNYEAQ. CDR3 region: CASRLSGGAYNEQFF. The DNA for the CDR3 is TGTGCCAGCAGGTTAAGCGGGGGGGCCTACAATGAGCAGTTCTTC.

The CDR3 loop is CASSFRTGANEKLFF. CDR3 in DNA: TGTGCCAGCAGTTTTAGGACAGGAGCTAATGAAAAACTGTTTTTT. The chain couples TRBV28 to TRBJ1-4, with TRBD1 matching 7 bases. J lost 3 bases, V lost 3 bases, and 4 bases had no gene match. Germline V lookup: CDR1 MDHEN, CDR2 SYDVKM. CDR3 length: 15 residues.

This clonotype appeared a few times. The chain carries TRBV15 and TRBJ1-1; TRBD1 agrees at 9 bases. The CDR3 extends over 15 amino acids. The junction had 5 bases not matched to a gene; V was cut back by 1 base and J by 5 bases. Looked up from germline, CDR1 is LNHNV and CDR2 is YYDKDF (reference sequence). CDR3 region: CATSRAGTGTTEAFF. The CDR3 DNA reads TGTGCCACCAGCAGAGCCGGGACAGGGACGACTGAAGCTTTCTTT.

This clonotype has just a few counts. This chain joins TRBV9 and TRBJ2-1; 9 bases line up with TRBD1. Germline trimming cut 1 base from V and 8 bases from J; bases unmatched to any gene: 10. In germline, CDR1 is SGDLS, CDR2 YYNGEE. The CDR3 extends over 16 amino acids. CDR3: CASSVTSGQGGDEQFF. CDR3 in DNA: TGTGCCAGCAGCGTAACATCGGGACAGGGAGGTGATGAGCAGTTCTTC.

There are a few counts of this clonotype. This CDR3 is CASSYLDREFNEQFF. The DNA of the CDR3 is TGTGCCAGCAGTTATTTAGACAGAGAGTTCAATGAGCAGTTCTTC. The chain employs TRBV6-2 or TRBV6-3 and TRBJ2-1; tentative D call: TRBD1 (5 bases). Germline V gene data show CDR1 as MNHEY and CDR2 as SVGEGT. The V end was cut by 3 bases, the J end by 6 bases, with 15 bases between. This CDR3 has 15 amino acids.

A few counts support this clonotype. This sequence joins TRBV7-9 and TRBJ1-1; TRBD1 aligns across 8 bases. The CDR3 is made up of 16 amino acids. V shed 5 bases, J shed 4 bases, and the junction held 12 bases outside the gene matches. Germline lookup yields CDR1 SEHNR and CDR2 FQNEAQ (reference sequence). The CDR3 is CASSRTPGQVGTEAFF. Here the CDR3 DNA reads TGTGCCAGCAGCCGCACCCCGGGACAGGTGGGCACTGAAGCTTTCTTT.

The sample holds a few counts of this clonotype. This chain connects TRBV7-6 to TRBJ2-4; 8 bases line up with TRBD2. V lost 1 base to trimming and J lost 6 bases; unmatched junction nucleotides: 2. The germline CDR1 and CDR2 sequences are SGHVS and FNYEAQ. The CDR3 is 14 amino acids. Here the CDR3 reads CASSLVTSGNIQYF. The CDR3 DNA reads TGTGCCAGCAGCTTAGTCACTAGCGGAAACATTCAGTACTTC. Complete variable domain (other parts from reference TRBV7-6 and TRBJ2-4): GAGVSQSPRYKVTKRGQDVALRCDPISGHVSLYWYRQALGQGPEFLTYFNYEAQQDKSGLPNDRFSAERPEGSISTLTIQRTEQRDSAMYRCASSLVTSGNIQYFGAGTRLSVL.

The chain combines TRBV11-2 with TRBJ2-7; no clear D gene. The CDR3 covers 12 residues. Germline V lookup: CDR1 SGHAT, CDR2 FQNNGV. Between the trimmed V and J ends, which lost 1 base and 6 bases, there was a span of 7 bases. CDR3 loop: CASSLVTIEQYF. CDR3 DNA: TGTGCCAGCAGCTTAGTTACAATCGAGCAGTACTTC.

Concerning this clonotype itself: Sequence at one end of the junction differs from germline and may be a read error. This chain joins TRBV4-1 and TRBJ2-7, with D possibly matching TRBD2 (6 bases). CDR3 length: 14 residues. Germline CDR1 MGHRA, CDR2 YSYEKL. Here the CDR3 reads CASSQDLTEGLLLF. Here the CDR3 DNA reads TGCGCCAGCAGCCAAGATCTTACAGAGGGACTCCTTCTATTC.

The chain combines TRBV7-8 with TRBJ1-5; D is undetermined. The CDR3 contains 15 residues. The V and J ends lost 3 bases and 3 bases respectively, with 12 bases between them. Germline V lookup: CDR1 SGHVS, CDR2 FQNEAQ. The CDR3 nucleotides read TGTGCCAGCAGCTTCTACCGATCGAACAATCAGCCCCAGCATTTT. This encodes CASSFYRSNNQPQHF. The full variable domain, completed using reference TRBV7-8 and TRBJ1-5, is GAGVSQSPRYKVAKRGQDVALRCDPISGHVSLFWYQQALGQGPEFLTYFQNEAQLDKSGLPSDRFFAERPEGSVSTLKIQRTQQEDSAVYLCASSFYRSNNQPQHFGDGTRLSIL.

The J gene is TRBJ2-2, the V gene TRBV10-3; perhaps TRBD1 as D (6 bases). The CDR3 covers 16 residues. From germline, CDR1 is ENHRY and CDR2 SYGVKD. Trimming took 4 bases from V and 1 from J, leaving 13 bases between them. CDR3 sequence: CAISGAGDQNTGELFF. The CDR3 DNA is TGTGCCATCAGTGGGGCAGGGGATCAGAACACCGGGGAGCTGTTTTTT.

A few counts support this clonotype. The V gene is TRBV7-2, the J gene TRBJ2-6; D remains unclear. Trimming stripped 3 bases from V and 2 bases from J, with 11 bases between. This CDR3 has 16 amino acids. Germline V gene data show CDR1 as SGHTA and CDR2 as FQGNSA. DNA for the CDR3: TGTGCCAGCAGCTTCTTGGGTGGAGCTGGGGCCAACGTCCTGACTTTC. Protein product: CASSFLGGAGANVLTF.

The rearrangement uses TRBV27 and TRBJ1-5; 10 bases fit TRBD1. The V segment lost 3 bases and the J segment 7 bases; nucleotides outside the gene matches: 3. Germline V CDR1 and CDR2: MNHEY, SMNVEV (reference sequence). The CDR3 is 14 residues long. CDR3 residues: CASSLGQGLQPQHF. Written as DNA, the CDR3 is TGTGCCAGCAGTTTGGGACAGGGGCTCCAGCCCCAGCATTTT.

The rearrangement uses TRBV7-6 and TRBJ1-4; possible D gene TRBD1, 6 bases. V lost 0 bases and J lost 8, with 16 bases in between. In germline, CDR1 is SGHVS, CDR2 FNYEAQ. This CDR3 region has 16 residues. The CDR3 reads CASSLAQGPDREKLFF. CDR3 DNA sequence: TGTGCCAGCAGCTTAGCACAGGGCCCCGATCGAGAAAAACTGTTTTTT.

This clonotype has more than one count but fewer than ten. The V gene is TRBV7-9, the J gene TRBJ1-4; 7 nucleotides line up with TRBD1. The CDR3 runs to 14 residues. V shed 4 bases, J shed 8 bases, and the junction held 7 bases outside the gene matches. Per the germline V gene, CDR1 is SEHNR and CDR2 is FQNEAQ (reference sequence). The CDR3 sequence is CASSSDRDDEKLFF. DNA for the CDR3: TGTGCCAGCAGCTCCGACAGGGATGACGAAAAACTGTTTTTT.

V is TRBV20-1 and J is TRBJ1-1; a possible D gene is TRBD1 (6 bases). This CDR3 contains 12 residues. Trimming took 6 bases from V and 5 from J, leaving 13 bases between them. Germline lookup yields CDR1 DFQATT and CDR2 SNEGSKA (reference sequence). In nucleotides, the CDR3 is TGCAGTGCCCGGGGGCAGTCAACTGAAGCTTTCTTT. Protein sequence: CSARGQSTEAFF.

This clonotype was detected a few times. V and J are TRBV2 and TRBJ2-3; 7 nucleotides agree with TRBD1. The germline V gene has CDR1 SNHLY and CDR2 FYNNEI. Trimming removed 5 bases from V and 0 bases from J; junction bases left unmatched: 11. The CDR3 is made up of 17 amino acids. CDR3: CASSRSSGTVSTDTQYF. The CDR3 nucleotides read TGTGCCAGCAGTAGGTCCTCAGGGACAGTTAGCACAGATACGCAGTATTTT.

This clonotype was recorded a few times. CDR3: CASSPEQGTMVEMAFF. CDR3 coding DNA: TGTGCCAGCAGCCCTGAACAGGGTACGATGGTTGAAATGGCTTTCTTT. This chain links TRBV7-9 with TRBJ1-1, with D perhaps matching TRBD1 (6 bases). Germline loops: CDR1 SEHNR, CDR2 FQNEAQ (reference sequence). The CDR3 loop spans 16 amino acids. V lost 5 bases to trimming and J lost 11 bases, with 27 bases between them.

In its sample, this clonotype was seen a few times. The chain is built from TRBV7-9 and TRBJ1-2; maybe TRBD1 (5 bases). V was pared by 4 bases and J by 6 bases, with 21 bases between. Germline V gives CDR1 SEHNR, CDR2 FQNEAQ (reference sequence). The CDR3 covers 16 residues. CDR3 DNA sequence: TGTGCCAGCAGCTCTGGCGCATCGCCAGGGACTAATGGCTACACCTTC. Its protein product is CASSSGASPGTNGYTF.

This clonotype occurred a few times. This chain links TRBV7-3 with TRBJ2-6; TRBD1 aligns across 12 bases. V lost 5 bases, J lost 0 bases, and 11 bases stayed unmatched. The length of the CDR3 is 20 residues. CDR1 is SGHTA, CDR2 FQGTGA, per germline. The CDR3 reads CASSTPGQGARDSGANVLTF. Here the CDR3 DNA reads TGTGCCAGCAGCACACCGGGACAGGGGGCGAGGGACTCTGGGGCCAACGTCCTGACTTTC. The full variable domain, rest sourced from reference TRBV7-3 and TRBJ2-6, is GAGVSQTPSNKVTEKGKYVELRCDPISGHTALYWYRQSLGQGPEFLIYFQGTGAADDSGLPNDRFFAVRPEGSVSTLKIQRTERGDSAVYLCASSTPGQGARDSGANVLTFGAGSRLTVL.

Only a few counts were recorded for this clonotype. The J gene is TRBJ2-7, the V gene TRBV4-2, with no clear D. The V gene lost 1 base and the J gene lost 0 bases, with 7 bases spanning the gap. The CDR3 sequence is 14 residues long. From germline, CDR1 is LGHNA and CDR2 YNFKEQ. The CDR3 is CASSQGLHSYEQYF. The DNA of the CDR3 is TGTGCCAGCAGCCAAGGTCTTCACTCCTACGAGCAGTACTTC.

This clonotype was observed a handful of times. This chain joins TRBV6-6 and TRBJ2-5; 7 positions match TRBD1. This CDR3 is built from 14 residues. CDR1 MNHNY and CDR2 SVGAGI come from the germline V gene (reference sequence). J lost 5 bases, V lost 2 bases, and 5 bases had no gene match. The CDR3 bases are TGTGCCAGCAGTTACGAGGGGGCTTGGGAGACCCAGTACTTC. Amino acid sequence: CASSYEGAWETQYF.